The rows below give T cell receptor beta chains drawn from one sample of a study of identical twins. One entry per CDR3 protein results from TCRdb running MiXCR on the 5' RACE reads. Among 1.5 million to 2 million distinct CDR3 sequences listed, 25% to 35% were seen once. Input material: cord blood. These receptors were taken from a newborn girl in good health. CDR3s include the opening cysteine and the closing phenylalanine or tryptophan. The order of the fields is J gene, V gene, D gene, clone size, CDR3 DNA, CDR3 protein. The D gene is left open where the match is weak. Size is omitted from some rows. Given values are once, few, many or a class for expanded clones.

>TRBJ2-3|TRBV21-1|-|few
TGTGCCAGCAGCATTATCTCACAAAAATCTCCTAGCACAGATACGCAGTATTTT
CASSIISQKSPSTDTQYF
>TRBJ1-2|TRBV20-1|-|many
TGCAGTGCTAGAGGTGATGGCTACACCTTC
CSARGDGYTF
>TRBJ2-1|TRBV2|TRBD1|many
TGTGCCAGCAGTGATCCTTTAGGGGGCGAGAATGAGCAGTTCTTC
CASSDPLGGENEQFF
>TRBJ2-3|TRBV20-1|TRBD2|-
TGCAGTGCTAGAGGACTAGCGGGGGGGCCGGTACCAGATACGCAGTATTTT
CSARGLAGGPVPDTQYF
>TRBJ2-1|TRBV4-1|-|few
TGCGCCAGCAGCCAGGCCAGGGTTACGTTAATTAACAATGAGCAGTTCTTC
CASSQARVTLINNEQFF
>TRBJ2-3|TRBV6-2/TRBV6-3|-|few
TGTGCCAGCAGGAAAACTAGTGGTACGCAGTATTTT
CASRKTSGTQYF
>TRBJ2-1|TRBV27|-|-
TGTGCCAGCAGTTTATCGAGGAGAGTAGGCATGGATGAGCAGTTCTTC
CASSLSRRVGMDEQFF
>TRBJ2-3|TRBV2|TRBD2|-
TGTGCCAGCAGCGGGACTAGCAGTTACACAGATACGCAGTATTTT
CASSGTSSYTDTQYF
>TRBJ2-3|TRBV12-3/TRBV12-4|-|-
TGTGCCAGCAGCCTCAACAGGGTTAGCACAGACACGCAGTATTTT
CASSLNRVSTDTQYF
>TRBJ1-5|TRBV5-1|-|-
TGCGCCAGCAGCAGTTGGCCCTCGGACGGTAGCAATCAGCCCCAGCATTTT
CASSSWPSDGSNQPQHF
>TRBJ1-3|TRBV4-1|-|-
TGCGCCAGCAGCGGGCAGCTCAGCTCTGGAAACACCATATATTTT
CASSGQLSSGNTIYF
>TRBJ1-1|TRBV7-9|-|few
TGTGCCAGCAGCTCGGTATCACCCAACACTGAAGCTTTCTTT
CASSSVSPNTEAFF
>TRBJ1-6|TRBV14|TRBD1|-
TGTGCCAGCAGTCGGAGACAGGGGAGTTCACCCCTCCACTTT
CASSRRQGSSPLHF
>TRBJ2-1|TRBV30|TRBD2|-
TGTGCCTGGAGTGGTGTTTCGGGACTAGTTGTCTACAATGAGCAGTTCTTC
CAWSGVSGLVVYNEQFF
>TRBJ2-1|TRBV7-7|-|-
TGTGCTAGCAGCCAGAGGCCTAGCCAGTACAATGAGCAGTTCTTC
CASSQRPSQYNEQFF
>TRBJ1-5|TRBV7-2|-|-
TGTGCCAGCAGCTTAGGAGCCTCCCGCAATCAGCCCCAGCATTTT
CASSLGASRNQPQHF
>TRBJ2-6|TRBV10-3|-|-
TGTGCCATCATGTCAGGGGCTGGGGCCAACGTCCTGACTTTC
CAIMSGAGANVLTF
>TRBJ2-3|TRBV12-3/TRBV12-4|-|many
TGTGCCAGCATTAGGGGCACAGATACGCAGTATTTT
CASIRGTDTQYF
>TRBJ2-7|TRBV20-1|-|few
TGCAGTGCTAGCGTCTCTACGGAGTCCGAGCAGTACTTC
CSASVSTESEQYF
>TRBJ2-7|TRBV20-1|-|many
TGCAGTGCCGACGGGATACTTCGTTACGAGCAGTACTTC
CSADGILRYEQYF
>TRBJ1-2|TRBV5-1|TRBD1|few
TGCGCCAGCAGCTTGGCCAGGGGACAGAACTATGGCTACACCTTC
CASSLARGQNYGYTF
>TRBJ1-1|TRBV29-1|-|many
TGCAGCGTTGCAGGCGGACAGAACACTGAAGCTTTCTTT
CSVAGGQNTEAFF
>TRBJ1-6|TRBV27|-|once
TGTGCCAGCAGTTTTTTGCCATCTCCCACCCATAATTCACCCCTCCACTTT
CASSFLPSPTHNSPLHF
>TRBJ2-7|TRBV10-3|TRBD2|-
TGTGCCATCAGTGAGAAGGATAGCGGGAGTAGCTCCTACAATGAGCAGTACTTC
CAISEKDSGSSSYNEQYF
>TRBJ2-2|TRBV3-1|-|-
TGTGCCAGCAGCCAAGGGCAAACCGGGGAGCTGTTTTTT
CASSQGQTGELFF
>TRBJ2-3|TRBV4-1|TRBD2|few
TGCGCCAGCAGCCAATATATTAGCGGGGACGCGCAGTATTTT
CASSQYISGDAQYF
>TRBJ2-1|TRBV2|TRBD2|-
TGTGCCAGCAGTAGGGGACTATCCGATGAGCAGTTCTTC
CASSRGLSDEQFF
>TRBJ2-7|TRBV2|-|few
TGTGCCAGCTCAGGGGTTGGTGAGCAGTACTTC
CASSGVGEQYF
>TRBJ2-1|TRBV13|TRBD2|-
TGTGCCAGCAGCTTCGGGACTAGCAGCCACAATGAGCAGTTCTTC
CASSFGTSSHNEQFF
>TRBJ1-1|TRBV20-1|-|-
TGCAGTGCTCAGGTATCGGGGGCGCGGGACACTGAAGCTTTCTTT
CSAQVSGARDTEAFF
>TRBJ2-5|TRBV20-1|-|-
TGCAGTGTCGTGGACTCGTTGGAGACCCAGTACTTC
CSVVDSLETQYF
>TRBJ1-2|TRBV20-1|-|few
TGCAGTGCCCAGAGTCCGGGTTACTATGGCTACACCTTC
CSAQSPGYYGYTF
>TRBJ2-2|TRBV29-1|-|-
TGCAGCGTTGATGGGGGAGACACCGGGGAGCTGTTTTTT
CSVDGGDTGELFF
>TRBJ2-5|TRBV28|TRBD2|-
TGTGCCAGCTTCTCGACCGGAGTGCGGGAGGGCCCAGGGGAGCAGTACTTC
CASFSTGVREGPGEQYF
>TRBJ2-5|TRBV5-4|TRBD2|-
TGTGCCAGCAGCTCCAGCGGGGGGGCCTCATGGGAGCAGTACTTC
CASSSSGGASWEQYF
>TRBJ2-3|TRBV4-1|-|few
TGCGCCAGCAGTACAAGAAGAGGGGGGCCTAGCACAGATACGCAGTATTTT
CASSTRRGGPSTDTQYF
>TRBJ2-3|TRBV10-3|TRBD2|-
TGTGCCATCAGTGAGTCGAGCGGGGGGGCCAGCACAGATACGCAGTATTTT
CAISESSGGASTDTQYF
>TRBJ2-7|TRBV12-3/TRBV12-4|-|-
TGTGCCAGCAGTTTAAGTGGGAGTAGAGGCGAGCAGTACTTC
CASSLSGSRGEQYF
>TRBJ2-1|TRBV5-1|-|few
TGCGCCAGCAGGAGGGCAGATGAGCAGTTCTTC
CASRRADEQFF
>TRBJ2-5|TRBV3-1|-|many
TGTGCCAGCAGCCAAGATCTGGAAGAGACCCAGTACTTC
CASSQDLEETQYF
>TRBJ2-1|TRBV20-1|TRBD2|-
TGCAGTGCTAGAGATAGTACTAGCGGGTCCTACAATGAGCAGTTCTTC
CSARDSTSGSYNEQFF
>TRBJ1-5|TRBV20-1|-|-
TGCAGTGCTACCCAGACAGGACACAATCAGCCCCAGCATTTT
CSATQTGHNQPQHF
>TRBJ2-1|TRBV20-1|TRBD2|-
TGCAGTGACCCAAGCGGGAGGGCCGTTAATGAGCAGTTCTTC
CSDPSGRAVNEQFF
>TRBJ2-5|TRBV11-1|-|few
TGTGCCAGCAGCTTGGGCTCGAGCTCGGGGACCCAGTACTTC
CASSLGSSSGTQYF
>TRBJ1-2|TRBV18|-|-
TGTGCCAGCTCATTTCGACAGCACTATGGCTACACCTTC
CASSFRQHYGYTF
>TRBJ2-1|TRBV20-1|TRBD2|many
TGCAGTGCTATGAAGACTAGCGGGAAGTACAATGAGCAGTTCTTC
CSAMKTSGKYNEQFF
>TRBJ2-1|TRBV20-1|TRBD1|-
TGCAGTGCTGACAGGGCTAGCAATGAGCAGTTCTTC
CSADRASNEQFF
>TRBJ1-5|TRBV11-2|-|once
TGTGCCAACAGCTTGGGGGAGTATAGCAATCAGCCCCAGCATTTT
CANSLGEYSNQPQHF
>TRBJ2-3|TRBV7-2|TRBD2|-
TGTGCCAGCAGCTATCCCGGGACTAGCGGGTACACAGATACGCAGTATTTT
CASSYPGTSGYTDTQYF
>TRBJ1-2|TRBV7-2|-|-
TGTGCCAGCAGCTTAGTTGTACAGGGAAACTATGGCTACACCTTC
CASSLVVQGNYGYTF
>TRBJ1-1|TRBV29-1|-|-
TGCAGCGTTGAGGAAGGCCCAAGGGGATGGAACACTGAAGCTTTCTTT
CSVEEGPRGWNTEAFF
>TRBJ2-7|TRBV4-1|-|-
TGCGCCAGCAGCCAAGTTAAATTAGCAACCGAGCAGTACTTC
CASSQVKLATEQYF
>TRBJ2-5|TRBV6-5|-|-
TGTGCCAGCAGAAAAACTAGGCCAGAGACCCAGTACTTC
CASRKTRPETQYF
>TRBJ2-3|TRBV7-2|TRBD1|-
TGTGCCAGCAGCTCCCGACAGGGGCCTATCACAGATACGCAGTATTTT
CASSSRQGPITDTQYF
>TRBJ2-3|TRBV10-3|TRBD2|few
TGTGCCATCAAGACTAGCGTCAGCACAGATACGCAGTATTTT
CAIKTSVSTDTQYF
>TRBJ1-6|TRBV7-9|TRBD1|-
TGTGCCAGCAGCAACACCTGGGACAGGGAAGGATCACCCCTCCACTTT
CASSNTWDREGSPLHF
>TRBJ1-1|TRBV14|TRBD1|-
TGTGCCAGCAGCCGGGACAGGGGTGGTGAAGCTTTCTTT
CASSRDRGGEAFF
>TRBJ2-3|TRBV10-3|TRBD2|few
TGTGCCATCACCCCGGGACTAGCCTCAGATACGCAGTATTTT
CAITPGLASDTQYF
>TRBJ2-5|TRBV2|-|few
TGTGCCAGCAGTGAAGACAGGGGGGGGTCGTACTTC
CASSEDRGGSYF
>TRBJ1-2|TRBV2|-|-
TGTGCCAGCAGTGCGCCTTTTGACTATGGCTACACCTTC
CASSAPFDYGYTF